The 32 T cell receptor beta chains presented below share a single source sample, sequenced in a study of blood T cells in healthy people across ages (dated by TCRdb to the mid-2010s). The library was made by 5' RACE. TCRdb names Illumina HiSeq 2500 as the instrument used. The second PCR ran for about 6 to 12 cycles and used a J-beta primer mix along with a sample-barcoded 5' primer. TCRdb reprocessed the public reads (quality trimming at Q25 with fastp, clone calling with MiXCR) and kept in-frame beta chains. Every entry covers one CDR3 protein and lists the most common genes and DNA from its rows. For this sample the table gives about 780,000 distinct CDR3 sequences, of which roughly 46% were detected only once. The top ten constitute 18% of the sample. Sequenced sample: blood. The source is an elderly man in good health.

This clonotype was seen a handful of times. The chain uses TRBV20-1 and TRBJ2-1; 8 bases are shared with TRBD2. The germline gives CDR1 DFQATT, CDR2 SNEGSKA (reference sequence). This CDR3 is 15 amino acids long. With V trimmed by 1 base and J by 6 bases, 8 bases remained unmatched. The CDR3, as DNA: TGCAGTGCTAGAGTAGCGGGGTCGAATTCCAATGAGCAGTTCTTC. The encoded protein is CSARVAGSNSNEQFF.

The chain carries TRBV20-1 and TRBJ1-5; TRBD1 matches 12 bases. The CDR3 consists of 17 residues. Germline-derived CDR1 and CDR2 are DFQATT and SNEGSKA (reference sequence). Trimming took 3 bases from V and 1 from J; bases not matched to a gene: 7. The CDR3 loop is CSASTGQGAESNQPQHF. CDR3 coding DNA: TGCAGTGCTAGTACGGGACAGGGGGCCGAAAGCAATCAGCCCCAGCATTTT.

Note on this clonotype: At one boundary the junction diverges from the germline segment, which might be a read error. The genes are TRBV18 and TRBJ2-7; the match to TRBD1 covers 9 bases. Germline V gene sequence: CDR1 KGHSH, CDR2 LQKENI. The length of the CDR3 is 14 residues. The CDR3 loop is CTSSPRTGEDEQYF. The CDR3 coding sequence is TGTACCAGCTCACCGCGGACAGGGGAGGACGAGCAGTACTTC.

In this sample, this clonotype turned up a few times. The CDR3 nucleotides are TGTGCCAGCAGCTGGGAGGGGGTTGCAGATACGCAGTATTTT. Residues: CASSWEGVADTQYF. The chain couples TRBV7-9 to TRBJ2-3; a weak D match, TRBD2 (7 bases). Germline V CDR1 and CDR2: SEHNR, FQNEAQ (reference sequence). The CDR3 spans 14 residues. Trimming shortened V by 4 bases and J by 4 bases, and 12 bases separated the two germline ends.

Points on this clonotype: This may be a read error: a much more frequent sequence differs by one nucleotide. The chain links TRBV7-2 to TRBJ2-3; 9 nucleotides align to TRBD2. The germline gives CDR1 SGHTA, CDR2 FQGNSA. V was pared by 3 bases and J by 5 bases, with 6 bases of the junction left unmatched. The CDR3 extends over 15 amino acids. This CDR3 is CASSFVAGEGDTQYF. CDR3 DNA: TGTGCCAGCAGCTTCGTAGCGGGAGAGGGAGATACGCAGTATTTT.

The V gene is TRBV29-1, the J gene TRBJ2-5; the D call may be TRBD1 or TRBD2 (5 bases each). Germline CDR1 is SQVTM and CDR2 is ANQGSEA. CDR3 length: 13 residues. V was clipped by 3 bases and J by 2 bases, with 10 bases between them. The DNA of the CDR3 is TGCAGCGTTGATCTAGGGACGCAAGAGACCCAGTACTTC. Amino acids: CSVDLGTQETQYF.

This clonotype appeared a few times. The rearrangement links TRBV12-3 or TRBV12-4 to TRBJ2-4; the D call may be TRBD1 or TRBD2 (5 bases each). V lost 3 bases to trimming and J lost 13 bases, with 16 bases between them. The CDR3 is 13 residues long. The CDR3 sequence: CASSFRVDWEQYF. The CDR3 DNA is TGTGCCAGCAGTTTCAGGGTCGATTGGGAGCAGTACTTC.

This chain joins TRBV4-3 and TRBJ2-7, with D perhaps being TRBD1 or TRBD2 (7 bases each). This CDR3 has 17 amino acids. Germline CDR1 is LGHNA and CDR2 is YSLEER. V was trimmed by 0 bases and J by 2 bases, leaving 17 bases between them. This CDR3 is CASSQDIGGTDPYEQYF. As DNA, the CDR3 is TGCGCCAGCAGCCAAGATATCGGGGGGACAGACCCCTACGAGCAGTACTTC.

This clonotype was detected ten times or more. The genes are TRBV15 and TRBJ1-2; the D is unclear. The V end was cut by 0 bases, the J end by 8 bases, with 16 bases between. CDR3 length: 15 residues. Germline lookup yields CDR1 LNHNV and CDR2 YYDKDF (reference sequence). This chain's CDR3 is CATSRERQTLGGYTF. Here the CDR3 DNA reads TGTGCCACCAGCAGAGAGCGGCAGACGTTAGGCGGCTACACCTTC.

The V and J genes are TRBV10-3 and TRBJ1-2; perhaps TRBD1 as D (5 bases). Between the trimmed V and J ends, which lost 10 bases and 0 bases, there was a span of 12 bases. The germline V gene has CDR1 ENHRY and CDR2 SYGVKD. The CDR3 has 13 amino acids. This CDR3 is CATVTGANYGYTF. For the CDR3, the DNA is TGTGCCACAGTCACGGGGGCTAACTATGGCTACACCTTC.

CDR3: CASSSYPIDTQYF. CDR3 nucleotides: TGTGCCAGCAGCTCCTATCCTATAGATACGCAGTATTTT. This chain links TRBV7-2 with TRBJ2-3; D is ambiguous. Germline assignment: CDR1 SGHTA and CDR2 FQGNSA. This CDR3 has 13 amino acids. V was trimmed by 4 bases and J by 5 bases, leaving 10 bases between them.

Worth noting for this clonotype: Its ends do not fully match the called genes, so a read error is possible. J is TRBJ2-3 and V is TRBV5-1, with a tentative D call TRBD2 (5 bases). Germline CDR1 and CDR2: SGHRS and YFSETQ. CDR3 length: 16 residues. The CDR3 region is CASSLGGSPSTDAQYF. As DNA, the CDR3 is TGCGCCAGCAGCTTGGGAGGCAGTCCTAGCACAGATGCGCAGTATTTT.

This clonotype appeared a single time. The chain joins TRBV4-1 to TRBJ2-3; possibly TRBD1 for D (6 bases). CDR1 and CDR2 from the germline V gene are MGHRA and YSYEKL. Trimming stripped 3 bases from V and 14 bases from J, with 27 bases between. CDR3 length: 16 amino acids. CDR3 nucleotide sequence: TGCGCCAGCAGCCAGGGGGACACAGGACGGCACAGATACGCGTATTTT. Protein sequence: CASSQGDTGRHRYAYF.

The gene calls are TRBV27 and TRBJ2-3; no firm D call. The CDR3 runs 14 residues. V dropped 7 bases and J dropped 0 bases, with 11 bases sitting between them. Looked up from germline, CDR1 is MNHEY and CDR2 is SMNVEV (reference sequence). The CDR3 reads CASMGVRSTDTQYF. CDR3 bases: TGTGCCAGCATGGGTGTGCGGAGCACAGATACGCAGTATTTT.

The chain has TRBV5-6 and TRBJ2-3, with 7 bases that match TRBD2. Germline V gene lookup returns CDR1 SGHDT and CDR2 YYEEEE. The trim removed 3 bases at V and 2 bases at J, leaving 9 bases unmatched. This CDR3 has 16 residues. The CDR3 DNA reads TGTGCCAGCAGCTCCCCCCGCGGGGGACCCACAGATACGCAGTATTTT. Its protein is CASSSPRGGPTDTQYF.

The chain recombines TRBV5-1 with TRBJ2-1, with 7 bases aligning to TRBD2. The J call may be in error: the DNA end matches TRBJ2-7 better. The CDR3 spans 21 residues. The germline V gene has CDR1 SGHRS and CDR2 YFSETQ. The CDR3 is CASSPRLGAGKTYRSYNEQYF. CDR3 DNA: TGCGCCAGCAGCCCCCGGCTAGGAGCGGGAAAAACTTACCGCTCCTACAATGAGCAGTACTTC.

With regard to this clonotype: The junction differs from germline at one of its ends, possibly a read error. The chain employs TRBV6-5 and TRBJ2-3; D call uncertain. The germline V gene encodes CDR1 MNHEY and CDR2 SVGAGI. The CDR3 covers 13 residues. CDR3 residues: CACSVDHTDTQYF. CDR3 nucleotide sequence: TGTGCCTGCAGCGTGGACCACACAGATACGCAGTATTTT.

This clonotype occurred a few times. The chain combines TRBV28 with TRBJ2-3; D is uncertain. Germline V CDR1 and CDR2: MDHEN, SYDVKM. The CDR3 sequence is 16 residues long. V was trimmed by 5 bases and J by 4 bases, leaving 19 bases between them. CDR3 residues: CASSATAETFSDTQYF. CDR3 in DNA: TGTGCCAGCAGTGCCACCGCCGAGACGTTTTCAGATACGCAGTATTTT.

The V call is TRBV2, the J call TRBJ2-1; 8 bases align to TRBD1. The V gene's germline CDR1 is SNHLY and CDR2 FYNNEI. The CDR3 has 14 residues. J lost 6 bases, V lost 3 bases, and 4 bases had no gene match. The CDR3: CASSERTGSNEQFF. As DNA, the CDR3 is TGTGCCAGCAGTGAGAGGACAGGGTCCAATGAGCAGTTCTTC. The full variable domain, in which reference TRBV2 and TRBJ2-1 provide the parts outside the CDR3, is EPEVTQTPSHQVTQMGQEVILRCVPISNHLYFYWYRQILGQKVEFLVSFYNNEISEKSEIFDDQFSVERPDGSNFTLKIRSTKLEDSAMYFCASSERTGSNEQFFGPGTRLTVL.

This rearrangement joins TRBV2 to TRBJ2-7; TRBD1 is a possible D gene (6 bases). The CDR3 covers 14 residues. Germline CDR1 SNHLY, CDR2 FYNNEI. V gave up 6 bases and J gave up 0 bases, with 12 bases separating them. CDR3 residues: CASRRTESSYEQYF. The CDR3 nucleotides are TGTGCCAGCAGACGGACAGAGAGCTCCTACGAGCAGTACTTC.

J is TRBJ2-3 and V is TRBV29-1; 7 nucleotides line up with TRBD1. CDR1 SQVTM and CDR2 ANQGSEA come from the germline V gene. After removal of 3 bases from V and 2 bases from J, the junction contained 5 bases not matched to a gene. The CDR3 covers 14 residues. The CDR3 region is CSVEDRPNTDTQYF. CDR3 bases: TGCAGCGTTGAGGACAGGCCAAACACAGATACGCAGTATTTT.

The chain links TRBV11-2 to TRBJ2-3, with TRBD2 identical over 8 bases. Germline V lookup: CDR1 SGHAT, CDR2 FQNNGV. The junction had 6 bases not matched to a gene; V was cut back by 3 bases and J by 1 base. This CDR3 region has 16 residues. Here the CDR3 reads CASSLGVRGGTDTQYF. The DNA for the CDR3 is TGTGCCAGCAGCTTGGGCGTGCGGGGGGGCACAGATACGCAGTATTTT.

To note about this clonotype: A much larger clone is a single base away; this may be a read error. The chain is built from TRBV7-3 and TRBJ2-5; 11 bases line up with TRBD2. The CDR3 is 15 amino acids. CDR1 is SGHTA, CDR2 FQGTGA, per germline. The J segment lost 11 bases and the V segment lost 5 bases, leaving 13 bases of the junction unmatched. CDR3 region: CASSGLAGRGNEQYF. Here the CDR3 DNA reads TGTGCCAGCAGCGGACTAGCGGGTCGAGGGAATGAGCAGTACTTC.

The CDR3 sequence is CASSGGSAGGQPQHF. CDR3 DNA sequence: TGTGCCAGCAGTGGAGGATCGGCAGGGGGGCAGCCCCAGCATTTT. The rearrangement links TRBV2 to TRBJ1-5, with 7 positions matching TRBD1. The CDR3 is 15 amino acids. J was trimmed by 7 bases and V by 4 bases; bases with no gene match: 10. The V gene's germline CDR1 is SNHLY and CDR2 FYNNEI.

This chain links TRBV7-9 with TRBJ2-1, with 8 bases aligning to TRBD2. Trimming cost V 3 bases and J 10 bases; bases outside gene matches: 2. The CDR3 loop spans 12 amino acids. Germline V gives CDR1 SEHNR, CDR2 FQNEAQ (reference sequence). The CDR3 protein is CASSFTSGEQFF. The CDR3 region has the DNA TGTGCCAGCAGCTTTACTAGCGGAGAGCAGTTCTTC.

J is TRBJ2-7 and V is TRBV3-1, with a tentative D call TRBD2 (6 bases). The CDR3 loop spans 13 amino acids. The germline gives CDR1 LGHDT, CDR2 YNNKEL (reference sequence). Trimming took 7 bases from V and 3 from J, leaving 13 bases between them. The CDR3 here is CASTQGLHYEQYF. As DNA, the CDR3 is TGTGCCAGCACCCAGGGACTTCACTACGAGCAGTACTTC.

With respect to this clonotype: A read error is possible here, since a much larger clone lies one base away. This chain connects TRBV4-2 to TRBJ2-1; D gene uncertain. The CDR3 runs to 12 residues. Germline CDR1 reads LGHNA; CDR2 reads YNFKEQ. Written as DNA, the CDR3 is TGTGCCAGCGGCCAGGCATACAATGAGCAGTTCTTC. Encoded protein: CASGQAYNEQFF.

The genes are TRBV10-3 and TRBJ2-4; weak D call: TRBD1 (6 bases). The end of the DNA aligns better with TRBJ2-7, so the J call may be wrong. The germline V gene encodes CDR1 ENHRY and CDR2 SYGVKD. This CDR3 has 14 amino acids. The CDR3: CAISEPGESYEQYF. In nucleotides, the CDR3 is TGTGCCATCTCCGAGCCAGGGGAGAGCTACGAGCAGTACTTC.

This clonotype was seen many times. V and J are TRBV5-1 and TRBJ2-3, with D perhaps TRBD1 (6 bases). V was trimmed by 8 bases and J by 2 bases, leaving 15 bases between them. The CDR3 sequence is 14 residues long. CDR1 is SGHRS and CDR2 is YFSETQ in the germline V gene. The CDR3 DNA reads as TGCGCCAGTAATGAAAGGGGGATCACAGATACGCAGTATTTT. Translation: CASNERGITDTQYF.

This clonotype was picked up many times. V is TRBV7-9 and J is TRBJ2-5, with D tentatively TRBD2 (6 bases). V was shortened by 5 bases and J by 1 base, with 8 bases between the two germline ends. The CDR3 contains 13 residues. The germline CDR1 and CDR2 sequences are SEHNR and FQNEAQ (reference sequence). The CDR3 sequence: CASSRDFQETQYF. The CDR3 DNA reads as TGTGCCAGCAGCAGGGACTTCCAAGAGACCCAGTACTTC.

The V call is TRBV4-1, the J call TRBJ2-5; 9 positions agree with TRBD2. Gene TRBJ2-7 matches the end of the DNA better, so the J call may be wrong. The CDR3 consists of 16 residues. The germline V gene encodes CDR1 MGHRA and CDR2 YSYEKL. For the CDR3, the DNA is TGCGCCAGCAGCCAGGCCAGAGCGGGAGGCTTTTACGAGCAGTACTTC. Amino acid sequence: CASSQARAGGFYEQYF.

The V call is TRBV27, the J call TRBJ2-7; 10 bases fit TRBD1. The V and J ends lost 6 bases and 5 bases, in that order; junction bases with no gene match: 10. The CDR3 sequence is 15 residues long. In germline, CDR1 is MNHEY, CDR2 SMNVEV (reference sequence). CDR3 nucleotide sequence: TGTGCCAGCAGCGCCGCCGGGACAGGGGCCCACGAGCAGTACTTC. The encoded protein is CASSAAGTGAHEQYF.